The clone carrying this T cell receptor (beta chain) was found once. The assay was immunoSEQ multiplex PCR, and TCRdb's table has in-frame clones only and misses some. Of around 250,000 clones in the sample, just over 85% were seen once. The data are from a study of blood T cell repertoires in COVID-19. All enrollees were roughly 18 to 89 years old and from about two dozen US areas. Recovery meant two consecutive negative NP/OP PCR tests, professional clearance, or resolved symptoms. V was cut by 5 bases and J by 6 bases, with 13 bases left in between. CDR3 size: 13 residues. From germline, CDR1 is LNHDA and CDR2 SQIVND (reference sequence).

This TCR derives from a man younger than 35 who had recovered from COVID-19. This chain joins TRBV19 and TRBJ1-1, with a possible D match to TRBD1 (6 bases). Input material: PBMCs or T cells enriched from blood (not recorded which). CDR3 amino acids: CASSPTEGAEAFF. In DNA form, the CDR3 reads TGTGCCAGTAGTCCCACTGAGGGGGCTGAAGCTTTCTTT.